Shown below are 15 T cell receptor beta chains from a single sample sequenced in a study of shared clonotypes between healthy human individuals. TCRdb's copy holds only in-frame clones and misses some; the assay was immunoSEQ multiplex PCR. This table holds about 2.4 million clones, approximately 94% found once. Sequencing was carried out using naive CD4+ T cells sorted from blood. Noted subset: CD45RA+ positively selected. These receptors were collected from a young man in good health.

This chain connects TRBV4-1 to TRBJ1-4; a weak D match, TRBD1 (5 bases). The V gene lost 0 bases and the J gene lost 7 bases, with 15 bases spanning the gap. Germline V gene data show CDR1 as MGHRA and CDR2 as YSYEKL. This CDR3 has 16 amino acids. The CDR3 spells CASSQEGPVIGEKLFF. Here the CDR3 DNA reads TGCGCCAGCAGCCAAGAGGGGCCGGTGATAGGTGAAAAACTGTTTTTT.

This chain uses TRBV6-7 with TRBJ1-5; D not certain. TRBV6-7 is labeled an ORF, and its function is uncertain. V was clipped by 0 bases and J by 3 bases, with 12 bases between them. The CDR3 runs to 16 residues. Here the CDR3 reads CASSYSLPRYNQPQHF. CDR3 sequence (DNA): TGTGCCAGCAGTTACTCCCTCCCCCGGTACAATCAGCCCCAGCATTTT.

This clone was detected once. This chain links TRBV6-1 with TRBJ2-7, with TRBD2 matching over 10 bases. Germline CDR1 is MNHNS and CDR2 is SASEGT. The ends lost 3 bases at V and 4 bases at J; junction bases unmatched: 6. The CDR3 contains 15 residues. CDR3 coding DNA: TGTGCCAGCAGTGACCCTAGCGGGGGTGGTTACGAGCAGTACTTC. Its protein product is CASSDPSGGGYEQYF.

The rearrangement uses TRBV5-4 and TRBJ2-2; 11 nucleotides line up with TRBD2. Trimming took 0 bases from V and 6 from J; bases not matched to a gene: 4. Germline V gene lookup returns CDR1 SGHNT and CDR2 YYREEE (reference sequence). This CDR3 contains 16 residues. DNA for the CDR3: TGTGCCAGCAGCTTGGTTTTACTAGCGGGAGCCGGGGAGCTGTTTTTT. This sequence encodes CASSLVLLAGAGELFF.

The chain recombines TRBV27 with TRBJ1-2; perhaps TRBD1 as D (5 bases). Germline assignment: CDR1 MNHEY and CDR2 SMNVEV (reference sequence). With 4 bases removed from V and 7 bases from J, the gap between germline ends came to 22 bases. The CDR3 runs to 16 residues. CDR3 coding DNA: TGTGCCAGCAGTTCCTACATCGGGGCGAACCAGGGTGGCTACACCTTC. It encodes CASSSYIGANQGGYTF.

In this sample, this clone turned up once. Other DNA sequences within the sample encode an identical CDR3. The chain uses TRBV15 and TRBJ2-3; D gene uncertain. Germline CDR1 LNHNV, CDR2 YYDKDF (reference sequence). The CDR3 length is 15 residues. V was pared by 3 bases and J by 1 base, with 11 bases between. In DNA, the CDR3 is TGTGCCACCAGCAGGGACCTAGGAGGCACAGATACGCAGTATTTT. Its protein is CATSRDLGGTDTQYF.

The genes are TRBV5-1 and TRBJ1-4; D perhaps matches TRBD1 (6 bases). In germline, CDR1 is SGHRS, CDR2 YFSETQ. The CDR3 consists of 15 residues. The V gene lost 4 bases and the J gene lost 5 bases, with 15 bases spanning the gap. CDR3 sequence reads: CASSDTGHPNEKLFF. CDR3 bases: TGCGCCAGCAGCGACACGGGACACCCAAATGAAAAACTGTTTTTT.

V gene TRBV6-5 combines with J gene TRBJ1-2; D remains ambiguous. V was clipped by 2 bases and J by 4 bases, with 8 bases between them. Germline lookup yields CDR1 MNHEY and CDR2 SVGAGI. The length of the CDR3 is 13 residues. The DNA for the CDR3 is TGTGCCAGCAGTTACAGGAATTCCTATGGCTACACCTTC. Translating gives CASSYRNSYGYTF.

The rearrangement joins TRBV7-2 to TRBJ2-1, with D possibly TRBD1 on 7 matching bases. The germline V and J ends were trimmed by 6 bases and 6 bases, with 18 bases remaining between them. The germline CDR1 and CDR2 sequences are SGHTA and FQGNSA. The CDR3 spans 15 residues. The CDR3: CASRRGAGGPNEQFF. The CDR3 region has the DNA TGTGCCAGCAGGCGAGGGGCAGGGGGGCCCAATGAGCAGTTCTTC.

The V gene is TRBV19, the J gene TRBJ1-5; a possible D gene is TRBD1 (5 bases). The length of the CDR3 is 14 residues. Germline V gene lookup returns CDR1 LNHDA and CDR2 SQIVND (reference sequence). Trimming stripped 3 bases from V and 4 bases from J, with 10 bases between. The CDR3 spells CASSIGGVNQPQHF. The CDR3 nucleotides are TGTGCCAGTAGTATTGGGGGGGTGAATCAGCCCCAGCATTTT.

CDR3 sequence: CASSYETWSSGNTIYF. CDR3 DNA: TGTGCCAGCAGTTACGAGACATGGAGCTCTGGAAACACCATATATTTT. The V and J genes are TRBV6-6 and TRBJ1-3, with D unclear. From germline, CDR1 is MNHNY and CDR2 SVGAGI (reference sequence). The CDR3 is made up of 16 amino acids. Between the trimmed V and J ends, which lost 2 bases and 0 bases, there was a span of 11 bases.

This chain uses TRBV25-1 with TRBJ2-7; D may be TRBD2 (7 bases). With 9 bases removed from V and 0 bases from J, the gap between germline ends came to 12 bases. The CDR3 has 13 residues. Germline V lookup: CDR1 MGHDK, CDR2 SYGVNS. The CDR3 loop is CARGGESSYEQYF. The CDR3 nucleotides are TGTGCCAGAGGGGGGGAAAGCTCCTACGAGCAGTACTTC.

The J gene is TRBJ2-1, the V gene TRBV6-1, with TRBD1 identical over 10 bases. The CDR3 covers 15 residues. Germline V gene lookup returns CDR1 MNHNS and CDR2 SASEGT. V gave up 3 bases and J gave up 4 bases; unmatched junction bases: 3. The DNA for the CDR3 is TGTGCCAGCAGTGAGGGGACAGGGGAGTACAATGAGCAGTTCTTC. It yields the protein CASSEGTGEYNEQFF.

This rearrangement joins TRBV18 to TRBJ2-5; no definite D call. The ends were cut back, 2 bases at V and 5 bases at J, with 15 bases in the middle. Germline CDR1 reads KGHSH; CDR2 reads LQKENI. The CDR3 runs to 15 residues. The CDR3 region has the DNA TGTGCCAGCTCACCAGGGTGGCAGCCTCGGGAGACCCAGTACTTC. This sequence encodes CASSPGWQPRETQYF. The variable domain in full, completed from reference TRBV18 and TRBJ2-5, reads NAGVMQNPRHLVRRRGQEARLRCSPMKGHSHVYWYRQLPEEGLKFMVYLQKENIIDESGMPKERFSAEFPKEGPSILRIQQVVRGDSAAYFCASSPGWQPRETQYFGPGTRLLVL.

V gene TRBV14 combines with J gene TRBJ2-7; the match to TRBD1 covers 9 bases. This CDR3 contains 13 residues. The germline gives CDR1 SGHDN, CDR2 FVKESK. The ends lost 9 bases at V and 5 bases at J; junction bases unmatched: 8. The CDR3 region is CARTGTGRDEQYF. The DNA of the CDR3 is TGTGCCAGGACCGGGACAGGGCGTGACGAGCAGTACTTC.